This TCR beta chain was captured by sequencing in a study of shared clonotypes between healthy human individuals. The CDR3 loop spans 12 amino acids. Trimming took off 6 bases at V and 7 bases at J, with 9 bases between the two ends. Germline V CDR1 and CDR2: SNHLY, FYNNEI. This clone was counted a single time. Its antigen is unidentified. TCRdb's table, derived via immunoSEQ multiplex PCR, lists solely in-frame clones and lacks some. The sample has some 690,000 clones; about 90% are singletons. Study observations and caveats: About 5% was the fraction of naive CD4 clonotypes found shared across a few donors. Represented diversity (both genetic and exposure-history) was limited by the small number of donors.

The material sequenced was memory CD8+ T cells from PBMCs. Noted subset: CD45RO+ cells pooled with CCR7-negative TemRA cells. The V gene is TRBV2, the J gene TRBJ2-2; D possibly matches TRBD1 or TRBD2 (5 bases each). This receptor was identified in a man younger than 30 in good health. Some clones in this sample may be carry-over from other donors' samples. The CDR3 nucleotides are TGTGCCAGCAGGGGGGTATACGGGGAGCTGTTTTTT. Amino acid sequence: CASRGVYGELFF.